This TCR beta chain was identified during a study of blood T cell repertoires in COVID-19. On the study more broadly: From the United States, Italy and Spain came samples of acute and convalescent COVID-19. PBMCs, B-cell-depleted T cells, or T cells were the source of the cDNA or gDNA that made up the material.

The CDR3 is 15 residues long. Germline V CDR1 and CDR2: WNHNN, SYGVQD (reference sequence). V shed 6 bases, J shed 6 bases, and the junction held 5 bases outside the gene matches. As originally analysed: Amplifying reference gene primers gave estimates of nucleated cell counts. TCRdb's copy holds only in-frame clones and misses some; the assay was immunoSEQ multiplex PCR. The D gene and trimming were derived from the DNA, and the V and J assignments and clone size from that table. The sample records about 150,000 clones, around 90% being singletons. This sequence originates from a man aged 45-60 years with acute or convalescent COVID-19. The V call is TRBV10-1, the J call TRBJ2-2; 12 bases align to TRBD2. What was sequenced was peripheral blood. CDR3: CASSRGLAGSGELFF. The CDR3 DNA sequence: TGCGCCAGCAGCCGCGGACTAGCGGGGTCCGGGGAGCTGTTTTTT.